The 21 T cell receptor beta chains presented below share a single source sample, sequenced in a study of blood T cells in healthy people across ages. Combining a sample-barcoded 5' primer with a J-beta primer mix, a second PCR ran for 7 to 11 cycles. In TCRdb, the 5' RACE reads were re-called with MiXCR into one record per CDR3 protein. The sample has 600,000 or so distinct CDR3 sequences, more than 20% seen once. Sequenced input: blood. These receptors all stem from a man in his 70s in good health.

This clonotype was observed a few times. The genes are TRBV10-3 and TRBJ2-2; D tentatively reads TRBD1 or TRBD2 (5 bases each). CDR1 is ENHRY and CDR2 is SYGVKD in the germline V gene. CDR3 size: 12 residues. With 10 bases removed from V and 3 bases from J, the gap between germline ends came to 9 bases. Here the CDR3 DNA reads TGTGCCACCGGGACCCACACCGGGGAGCTGTTTTTT. Translating it yields CATGTHTGELFF.

This clonotype was observed a few times. The genes are TRBV15 and TRBJ1-4; D unresolved. Per germline, CDR1 LNHNV and CDR2 YYDKDF (reference sequence). CDR3 size: 15 residues. Trimming removed 5 bases from V and 0 bases from J, with 10 bases in between. The CDR3 sequence is CATSLDGTTNEKLFF. In nucleotides, the CDR3 is TGTGCCACCAGCCTAGACGGGACAACTAATGAAAAACTGTTTTTT.

The CDR3 loop is CASGGTMAQEQYF. The CDR3, as DNA: TGTGCCTCCGGCGGAACAATGGCACAGGAGCAGTACTTC. V and J are TRBV27 and TRBJ2-7; D gene unclear. The CDR3 loop spans 13 amino acids. The germline gives CDR1 MNHEY, CDR2 SMNVEV (reference sequence). The V and J ends lost 11 bases and 7 bases respectively, with 21 bases between them.

The rearrangement uses TRBV19 and TRBJ1-1; D is ambiguous. Germline CDR1 LNHDA, CDR2 SQIVND (reference sequence). The CDR3 runs 14 residues. With 10 bases removed from V and 1 base from J, the gap between germline ends came to 16 bases. The CDR3 loop reads CATLPRARNTEAFF. DNA for the CDR3: TGTGCCACTCTTCCGAGAGCGAGGAACACTGAAGCTTTCTTT.

This clonotype has just one count. The chain combines TRBV4-2 with TRBJ1-4, with D perhaps matching TRBD1 (5 bases). There are 14 residues in the CDR3. Looked up from germline, CDR1 is LGHNA and CDR2 is YNFKEQ. V lost 0 bases, J lost 6 bases, and 8 bases lay in between. The CDR3 nucleotides read TGTGCCAGCAGCCAAGATAGAGGGGATGAAAAACTGTTTTTT. This translates into CASSQDRGDEKLFF.

The chain has TRBV7-2 and TRBJ1-1; 10 bases are shared with TRBD1. Germline CDR1 SGHTA, CDR2 FQGNSA. J gave up 4 bases and V 8 bases, and 1 base lay outside the gene matches. CDR3 length: 12 amino acids. CDR3 nucleotides: TGTGCCAGCGGACAGGGGGGCACTGAAGCTTTCTTT. It yields the protein CASGQGGTEAFF.

This clonotype showed up just a few times. This chain joins TRBV25-1 and TRBJ2-5; perhaps TRBD2 as D (5 bases). Per germline, CDR1 MGHDK and CDR2 SYGVNS. The CDR3 runs to 13 residues. V was shortened by 0 bases and J by 4 bases, with 6 bases between the two germline ends. The CDR3 region has the DNA TGTGCCAGCAGTGAATATGGAGGAGAGACCCAGTACTTC. Its translation: CASSEYGGETQYF.

This clonotype was detected a few times. The chain joins TRBV5-6 to TRBJ2-4, with 7 nucleotides matching TRBD1. The germline CDR1 and CDR2 sequences are SGHDT and YYEEEE. J lost 0 bases, V lost 4 bases, and 7 bases had no gene match. The length of the CDR3 is 16 residues. The CDR3 loop reads CASSTRTGLAKNIQYF. In DNA, the CDR3 is TGTGCCAGCAGCACGCGGACAGGTCTAGCCAAAAACATTCAGTACTTC.

The chain recombines TRBV15 with TRBJ2-7; weak D call: TRBD1 (5 bases). The CDR3 covers 15 residues. Germline V gene data show CDR1 as LNHNV and CDR2 as YYDKDF (reference sequence). Trimming shortened V by 0 bases and J by 1 base, and 10 bases separated the two germline ends. CDR3 nucleotide sequence: TGTGCCACCAGCAGAGACAGGGTCCTTTCCTACGAGCAGTACTTC. Its translation is CATSRDRVLSYEQYF.

In DNA, the CDR3 is TGCAGTGCTAGAGAGGTGATTGTTGAAGCTTTCTTT. Amino acid sequence: CSAREVIVEAFF. The V gene is TRBV20-1, the J gene TRBJ1-1; D not resolved. This CDR3 is 12 amino acids long. Germline V CDR1 and CDR2: DFQATT, SNEGSKA (reference sequence). V gave up 0 bases and J gave up 7 bases, with 9 bases separating them.

This clonotype was detected only a few times. The chain recombines TRBV5-1 with TRBJ1-2; D is perhaps TRBD1 (5 bases). The CDR3 is made up of 13 amino acids. V gave up 3 bases and J gave up 4 bases, with 10 bases separating them. Per the germline V gene, CDR1 is SGHRS and CDR2 is YFSETQ. CDR3 region: CASSYDGGYGYTF. In nucleotides, the CDR3 is TGCGCCAGCAGCTATGACGGGGGCTATGGCTACACCTTC.

This clonotype was recorded many times. The chain carries TRBV7-2 and TRBJ2-1, with D tentatively TRBD2 (6 bases). CDR3 size: 15 residues. The germline V gene has CDR1 SGHTA and CDR2 FQGNSA. Trimming took off 0 bases at V and 8 bases at J, with 14 bases between the two ends. CDR3 amino acids: CASSLADAGIYEQFF. The CDR3 nucleotides read TGTGCCAGCAGCTTAGCCGATGCGGGAATTTATGAGCAGTTCTTC.

J is TRBJ2-3 and V is TRBV18, with D uncertain. Germline V gene lookup returns CDR1 KGHSH and CDR2 LQKENI. This CDR3 comprises 13 residues. V dropped 3 bases and J dropped 0 bases, with 4 bases sitting between them. CDR3 coding DNA: TGTGCCAGCTCACCCCACAGCACAGATACGCAGTATTTT. Amino acids: CASSPHSTDTQYF.

The V and J genes are TRBV29-1 and TRBJ2-4, with D possibly matching TRBD2 (6 bases). The germline V and J ends were trimmed by 5 bases and 0 bases, with 8 bases remaining between them. The CDR3 runs to 13 residues. Germline CDR1 SQVTM, CDR2 ANQGSEA. Here the CDR3 DNA reads TGCAGCGTTATGGGACTAGCCAAAAACATTCAGTACTTC. Residues: CSVMGLAKNIQYF.

This clonotype appeared a few times. The chain is built from TRBV9 and TRBJ2-5, with TRBD2 matching 9 bases. The J call may be mistaken, given a closer DNA end match to TRBJ2-1. Germline V gives CDR1 SGDLS, CDR2 YYNGEE. The CDR3 consists of 15 residues. The CDR3 DNA reads TGTGCCAGCAGCCCCCTAGCGGGACCGGGCAATGAGCAGTTCTTC. Its translation: CASSPLAGPGNEQFF.

The chain combines TRBV20-1 with TRBJ2-7; D tentatively reads TRBD1 or TRBD2 (6 bases each). The CDR3 covers 13 residues. The germline CDR1 and CDR2 sequences are DFQATT and SNEGSKA (reference sequence). Trimming stripped 0 bases from V and 7 bases from J, with 13 bases between. The CDR3 bases are TGCAGTGCTAGAGATCCCGGGGGCGGGGAGCAGTACTTC. The encoded protein is CSARDPGGGEQYF.

The gene calls are TRBV5-1 and TRBJ2-2, with 10 bases that match TRBD1. CDR1 and CDR2 (germline): SGHRS, YFSETQ. Unmatched junction bases numbered 2, after V lost 0 bases and J lost 3 bases. The CDR3 has 16 amino acids. The CDR3: CASSLAGTGDTGELFF. CDR3 nucleotides: TGCGCCAGCAGCTTGGCCGGGACAGGGGACACCGGGGAGCTGTTTTTT.

Only a few counts were recorded for this clonotype. V is TRBV5-6 and J is TRBJ2-5; D gene unclear. With 0 bases removed from V and 2 bases from J, the gap between germline ends came to 5 bases. Germline V gene data show CDR1 as SGHDT and CDR2 as YYEEEE. The CDR3 is made up of 13 amino acids. CDR3 sequence (DNA): TGTGCCAGCAGCTTGGTGAAGCAAGAGACCCAGTACTTC. Amino acid sequence: CASSLVKQETQYF.

A few counts support this clonotype. One base away lies a much larger clone, so this may be a sequencing read error. The chain employs TRBV20-1 and TRBJ2-5, with 10 bases that match TRBD2. This CDR3 comprises 13 residues. Germline CDR1 reads DFQATT; CDR2 reads SNEGSKA (reference sequence). After removal of 5 bases from V and 2 bases from J, the junction contained 2 bases not matched to a gene. CDR3 region: CSAWTSGQETQYF. The CDR3 nucleotides are TGCAGTGCTTGGACTAGCGGACAAGAGACCCAGTACTTC.

This clonotype has ten or more counts. The chain is built from TRBV29-1 and TRBJ1-2, with 10 bases that match TRBD1. With 7 bases clipped from V and 8 bases from J, the junction kept 10 bases outside the gene matches. CDR1 SQVTM and CDR2 ANQGSEA come from the germline V gene. The CDR3 is 13 amino acids. CDR3 residues: CSAIGTGVYGYTF. The DNA of the CDR3 is TGCAGCGCCATCGGGACAGGGGTTTACGGCTACACCTTC.

The chain is built from TRBV20-1 and TRBJ2-7; TRBD1 is a possible D gene (5 bases). V was shortened by 6 bases and J by 0 bases, with 12 bases between the two germline ends. This CDR3 spans 13 amino acids. Germline values: CDR1 DFQATT, CDR2 SNEGSKA (reference sequence). The DNA for the CDR3 is TGCAGTGCCCCGACAGTTCCCTCCTACGAGCAGTACTTC. Its protein product is CSAPTVPSYEQYF.